This T cell receptor beta chain was sequenced for a study of shared clonotypes between healthy human individuals. Overall study results and limits: Compared with memory subsets, naive subsets generally had larger estimated richness.

Researchers divided each subset's genomic DNA evenly across several immunoSEQ plates. As handled by the study authors: Junction-only sequences without quality scores were provided by ImmunoSEQ, so filtering was different. Sequencing used immunoSEQ multiplex PCR; TCRdb keeps in-frame clones, though not all of them. V, J and clone size derive from that table, while D and trimming were established from the DNA sequence. The data contain a few hundred thousand clones, about 97% of them singletons. This CDR3 is 15 amino acids long. J gave up 0 bases and V 4 bases, and 5 bases lay outside the gene matches. CDR1 is MNHEY, CDR2 SVGAGI, per germline. This clone occurred once. The target antigen is unknown.

The origin of this receptor is a woman in her thirties in good health. The sample comprised naive CD4+ T cells sorted from blood. Subset noted: CD45RA+ positively selected. The chain is built from TRBV6-5 and TRBJ2-7; 8 bases are shared with TRBD2. CDR3 bases: TGTGCCAGCAGTTCCAAGCGGGAGCCCTCCTACGAGCAGTACTTC. Translated: CASSSKREPSYEQYF.